In this sample, the clone carrying this TCR beta chain turned up a few times. Antigen specificity is unknown. This entry belongs to a study of OX40 agonist ivuxolimab in advanced cancers. Background on the study: Ivuxolimab, an agonist antibody against OX40 (CD134), was given to patients.

Drawing of blood for sampling happened at baseline, at cycle 4 day 1, and at cycle 7 day 1. The table came from immunoSEQ multiplex PCR; TCRdb's copy has only in-frame clones and leaves some out. The sample has around 40,000 clones, less than 85% seen once. V was cut by 3 bases and J by 4 bases, with 12 bases left in between. This CDR3 is 14 amino acids long. In germline, CDR1 is MGHDK, CDR2 SYGVNS. Study results and caveats: On average, CD8+ T cells showed a greater number of expanded clones than CD4+.

The receptor was derived from an adult with an advanced solid tumor such as melanoma, head and neck, liver or kidney cancer. The chain carries TRBV25-1 and TRBJ1-1; D call uncertain. This specimen consisted of CD4+ or CD8+ T cells sorted from blood, obtained in a trial of the OX40 agonist ivuxolimab. The CDR3 sequence is CASSDIGVGTEAFF. DNA for the CDR3: TGTGCCAGCAGTGATATCGGGGTAGGCACTGAAGCTTTCTTT.